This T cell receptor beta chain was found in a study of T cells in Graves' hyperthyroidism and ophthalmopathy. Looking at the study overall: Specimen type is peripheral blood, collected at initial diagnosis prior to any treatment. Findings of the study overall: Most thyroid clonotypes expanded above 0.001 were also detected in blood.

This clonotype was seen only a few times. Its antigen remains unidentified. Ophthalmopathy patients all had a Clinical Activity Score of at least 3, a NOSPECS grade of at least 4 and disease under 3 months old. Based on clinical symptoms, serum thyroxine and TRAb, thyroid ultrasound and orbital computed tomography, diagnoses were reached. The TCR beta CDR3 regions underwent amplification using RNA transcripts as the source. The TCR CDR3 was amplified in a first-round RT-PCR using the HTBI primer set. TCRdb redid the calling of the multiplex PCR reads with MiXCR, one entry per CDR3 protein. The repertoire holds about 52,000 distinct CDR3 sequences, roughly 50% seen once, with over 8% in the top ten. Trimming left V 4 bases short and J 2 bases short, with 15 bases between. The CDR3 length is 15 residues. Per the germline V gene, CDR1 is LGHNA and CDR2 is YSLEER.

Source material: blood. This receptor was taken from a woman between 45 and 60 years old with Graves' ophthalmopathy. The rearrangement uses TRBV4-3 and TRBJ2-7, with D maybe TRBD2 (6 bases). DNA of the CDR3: TGCGCCAGCAGCCCAGGGACTGACTTCGCCTACGAGCAGTACTTC. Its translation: CASSPGTDFAYEQYF.